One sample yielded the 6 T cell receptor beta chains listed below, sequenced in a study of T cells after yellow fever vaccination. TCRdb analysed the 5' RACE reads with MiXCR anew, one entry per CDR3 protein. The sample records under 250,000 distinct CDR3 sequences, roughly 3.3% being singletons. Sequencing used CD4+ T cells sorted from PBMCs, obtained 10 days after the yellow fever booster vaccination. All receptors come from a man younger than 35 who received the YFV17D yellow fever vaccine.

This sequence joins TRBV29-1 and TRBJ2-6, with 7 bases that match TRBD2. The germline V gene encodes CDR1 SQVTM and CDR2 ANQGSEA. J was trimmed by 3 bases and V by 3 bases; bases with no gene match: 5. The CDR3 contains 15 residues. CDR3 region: CSVEGGTLGANVLTF. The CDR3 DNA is TGCAGCGTTGAGGGAGGGACCCTTGGGGCCAACGTCCTGACTTTC.

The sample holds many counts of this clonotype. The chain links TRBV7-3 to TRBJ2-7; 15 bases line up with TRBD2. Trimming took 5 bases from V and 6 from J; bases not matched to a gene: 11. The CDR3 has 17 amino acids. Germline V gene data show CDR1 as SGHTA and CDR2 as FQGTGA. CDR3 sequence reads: CASSPGLAGGTGREQYF. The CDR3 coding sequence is TGTGCCAGCAGCCCGGGACTAGCGGGGGGTACTGGGCGCGAGCAGTACTTC.

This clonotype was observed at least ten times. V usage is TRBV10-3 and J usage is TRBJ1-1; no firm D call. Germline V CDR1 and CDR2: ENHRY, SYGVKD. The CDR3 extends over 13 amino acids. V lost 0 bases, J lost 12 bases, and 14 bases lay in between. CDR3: CAISESGGLGTFF. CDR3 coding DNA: TGTGCCATCAGTGAGTCAGGAGGGCTCGGAACTTTCTTT.

The CDR3 loop reads CSATRDRAGNTIYF. The CDR3, as DNA: TGCAGTGCTACTCGGGACAGGGCTGGAAACACCATATATTTT. The chain links TRBV20-1 to TRBJ1-3, with 9 positions matching TRBD1. V was pared by 4 bases and J by 2 bases, with 3 bases of the junction left unmatched. There are 14 residues in the CDR3. CDR1 and CDR2 from the germline V gene are DFQATT and SNEGSKA (reference sequence).

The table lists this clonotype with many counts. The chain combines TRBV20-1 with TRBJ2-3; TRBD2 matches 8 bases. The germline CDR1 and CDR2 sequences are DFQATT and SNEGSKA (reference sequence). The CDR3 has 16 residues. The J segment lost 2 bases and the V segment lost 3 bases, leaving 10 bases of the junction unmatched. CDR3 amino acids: CSARGAGALATDTQYF. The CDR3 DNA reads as TGCAGTGCTAGGGGAGCGGGGGCCCTGGCCACAGATACGCAGTATTTT.

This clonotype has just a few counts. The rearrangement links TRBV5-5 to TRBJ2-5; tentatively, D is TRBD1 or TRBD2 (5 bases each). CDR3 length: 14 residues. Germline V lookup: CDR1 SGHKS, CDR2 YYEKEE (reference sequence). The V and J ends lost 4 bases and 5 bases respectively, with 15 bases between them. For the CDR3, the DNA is TGTGCCAGCAGCACACGGGGCGGTCGGGAGACCCAGTACTTC. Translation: CASSTRGGRETQYF.